This T cell receptor beta chain is drawn from a study of blood T cell repertoires in COVID-19. Method: immunoSEQ multiplex PCR; TCRdb's copy keeps in-frame clones and lacks some. The table lists under 350,000 clones, 85% to 90% of them singletons. V lost 2 bases and J lost 9; bases outside the gene matches: 4. Germline V CDR1 and CDR2: SGHRS, YFSETQ. This CDR3 has 13 residues. Material for sequencing was PBMCs or T cells enriched from blood (not recorded which). The TCR originated in a man aged 25-45 years who had recovered from COVID-19. The chain links TRBV5-1 to TRBJ1-5, with TRBD1 identical over 8 bases. CDR3 in DNA: TGCGCCAGCAGCTTCGACAGGGGTGGGCCCCAGCATTTT. As protein: CASSFDRGGPQHF.